Listed below are T cell receptor beta chains from one sample, sequenced in a study of blood T cell repertoires in COVID-19. Method: immunoSEQ multiplex PCR; TCRdb's copy keeps in-frame clones and lacks some. In the table there are roughly 200,000 clones, about 80% of which are singletons. The sample consisted of PBMCs or T cells enriched from blood (not recorded which). These TCRs come from a woman aged 55-70 years with acute COVID-19. Each CDR3 is given with its conserved first and last residue. D genes are given only for firm matches. Clone size is stated in some rows and not others, as once, few, many or a class when expanded.

.,TRBJ1-1,TRBV5-4,.,CASSLGGMKNTEAFF,TGTGCCAGCAGCTTGGGAGGGATGAAGAACACTGAAGCTTTCTTT
.,TRBJ1-2,TRBV25-1,.,CASSESGGGYGYTF,TGTGCCAGCAGTGAATCGGGGGGTGGCTATGGCTACACCTTC
TRBD2,TRBJ2-7,TRBV2,.,CASKGLQGLAGLKEYF,TGTGCCAGTAAGGGACTCCAGGGACTAGCGGGACTTAAAGAGTACTTC
.,TRBJ1-2,TRBV4-3,.,CARNPDADGIGYTF,TGCGCCAGGAACCCCGACGCGGATGGAATTGGCTACACCTTC
.,TRBJ2-3,TRBV21-1,.,CASDQRGNSTDTQYF,TGTGCCAGCGACCAGCGGGGGAATTCAACAGATACGCAGTATTTT
TRBD1,TRBJ1-5,TRBV6-5,.,CASRIQGGQPQHF,TGTGCCAGCAGGATACAGGGGGGCCAGCCCCAGCATTTT
TRBD1,TRBJ1-2,TRBV29-1,.,CSVEGQGVYGYTF,TGCAGCGTCGAAGGACAGGGTGTCTATGGCTACACCTTC
.,TRBJ1-6,TRBV19,few,CASKRQDLYSPLHF,TGTGCCAGTAAGCGACAGGATTTATATTCACCCCTCCACTTT
TRBD1,TRBJ2-1,TRBV11-3,.,CASSGRDSSYNEQFF,TGTGCCAGCAGCGGAAGGGACAGCTCCTACAATGAGCAGTTCTTC
TRBD1,TRBJ2-5,TRBV7-2,.,CASSRDRALQETQYF,TGTGCCAGCAGCCGGGACAGGGCCCTCCAAGAGACCCAGTACTTC
.,TRBJ1-2,TRBV18,.,CASSPDSDFYTF,TGTGCCAGCTCACCAGACAGTGATTTCTACACCTTC
TRBD1,TRBJ2-5,TRBV19,.,CASSISPSTGGGTQYF,TGTGCCAGTAGTATATCCCCATCGACAGGGGGAGGGACCCAGTACTTC
.,TRBJ2-1,TRBV19,.,CATSGLTVNEQFF,TGTGCCACCTCTGGACTTACCGTCAATGAGCAGTTCTTC
.,TRBJ1-1,TRBV12-3/TRBV12-4,.,CASSFRGAEAFF,TGTGCCAGCAGTTTCAGGGGCGCTGAAGCTTTCTTT
TRBD2,TRBJ2-1,TRBV11-3,.,CASSLEGLAANEQFF,TGTGCCAGCAGCTTAGAGGGACTAGCGGCCAATGAGCAGTTCTTC
.,TRBJ1-2,TRBV19,.,CASSIGGGNGYTF,TGTGCCAGTAGTATAGGAGGAGGGAATGGCTACACCTTC
TRBD1,TRBJ1-4,TRBV6-1,.,CASSDRGVANEKLFF,TGTGCCAGCAGTGACAGGGGGGTTGCTAATGAAAAACTGTTTTTT
TRBD1,TRBJ1-2,TRBV30,.,CACNLGTGGDGAYGYTF,TGTGCCTGCAATTTAGGGACAGGGGGCGACGGGGCCTATGGCTACACCTTC
.,TRBJ1-3,TRBV6-5,.,CASSYSSRAGNTIYF,TGTGCCAGCAGTTACTCCTCCAGGGCTGGAAACACCATATATTTT
TRBD1,TRBJ2-1,TRBV10-3,once,CATTGQGGNEQFF,TGTGCCACGACCGGACAGGGAGGTAATGAGCAGTTCTTC
.,TRBJ2-3,TRBV25-1,.,CATQFGGSTDTQYF,TGTGCCACTCAATTCGGAGGGAGCACAGATACGCAGTATTTT
.,TRBJ1-5,TRBV19,.,CASIHGGVQDQPQHF,TGTGCCAGTATCCACGGCGGGGTTCAAGATCAGCCCCAGCATTTT
TRBD2,TRBJ2-1,TRBV29-1,few,CSAGTSGYNEQFF,TGCAGCGCTGGGACTAGCGGTTACAATGAGCAGTTCTTC
TRBD1,TRBJ2-4,TRBV9,.,CASSVPGQLAKNIQYF,TGTGCCAGCAGCGTTCCGGGACAGTTAGCCAAAAACATTCAGTACTTC
TRBD2,TRBJ2-2,TRBV5-6,few,CASSLEGLFGASGTGELFF,TGTGCCAGCAGCTTGGAAGGATTGTTTGGGGCTAGCGGCACCGGGGAGCTGTTTTTT
.,TRBJ1-2,TRBV7-6,.,CASSQAGLFYGYTF,TGTGCCAGCAGCCAAGCGGGACTGTTTTATGGCTACACCTTC
TRBD1,TRBJ2-3,TRBV7-9,.,CASSRLGQALPDTQYF,TGTGCCAGCAGCCGATTGGGACAGGCCCTCCCAGATACGCAGTATTTT
.,TRBJ2-7,TRBV9,.,CATPGQYF,TGTGCCACCCCCGGGCAGTACTTC
.,TRBJ2-3,TRBV7-9,.,CATTLRRGGTDTQYF,TGTGCCACTACCCTTAGACGCGGGGGCACAGATACGCAGTATTTT
.,TRBJ2-1,TRBV2,.,CASSEGGEQFF,TGTGCCAGCAGTGAAGGAGGCGAGCAGTTCTTC
TRBD1,TRBJ1-4,TRBV28,.,CASSNRGLGEKLFF,TGTGCCAGCAGTAACAGGGGGCTAGGGGAAAAACTGTTTTTT
TRBD2,TRBJ2-3,TRBV10-1,once,CASSEASGRVGDTQYF,TGCGCCAGCAGTGAAGCGAGCGGGAGGGTCGGGGATACGCAGTATTTT
.,TRBJ2-2,TRBV14,.,CASSQYQRGSGELFF,TGTGCCAGCAGCCAGTACCAACGGGGGAGCGGGGAGCTGTTTTTT
TRBD2,TRBJ2-3,TRBV3-1/TRBV3-2,.,CASSPGRLAGPAFDTQYF,TGTGCCAGCAGCCCAGGACGACTAGCGGGACCCGCGTTTGATACGCAGTATTTT
TRBD1,TRBJ1-1,TRBV2,.,CASRYGQGNTEAFF,TGTGCCAGCCGATACGGACAGGGTAACACTGAAGCTTTCTTT
.,TRBJ2-1,TRBV11-3,.,CASSSGTSYNEQFF,TGTGCCAGCAGCTCTGGGACATCCTACAATGAGCAGTTCTTC
TRBD2,TRBJ2-7,TRBV19,.,CASSPTGGSVYEQYF,TGTGCCAGTAGTCCCACTGGCGGGAGCGTCTACGAGCAGTACTTC
TRBD1,TRBJ1-5,TRBV7-9,.,CASAPGGASNQPQHF,TGTGCCAGCGCCCCAGGGGGCGCGAGCAATCAGCCCCAGCATTTT
TRBD2,TRBJ2-3,TRBV6-5,.,CASRVAGGTDTQYF,TGTGCCAGCAGGGTAGCGGGAGGCACAGATACGCAGTATTTT
TRBD1,TRBJ2-2,TRBV18,.,CASSLQGGVGELFF,TGTGCCAGCTCACTACAGGGGGGCGTCGGGGAGCTGTTTTTT
TRBD1,TRBJ2-3,TRBV24-1,once,CATSGNRGFTDTQYF,TGTGCCACCAGTGGAAACAGGGGGTTCACAGATACGCAGTATTTT
.,TRBJ1-2,TRBV24-1,.,CATSDKRASPWYGYTF,TGTGCCACCAGTGATAAGAGGGCATCGCCCTGGTATGGCTACACCTTC
TRBD1,TRBJ1-2,TRBV12-3/TRBV12-4,.,CASTPGQGGGYTF,TGTGCCAGCACCCCAGGACAGGGGGGTGGCTACACCTTC